This TCR beta chain emerged from a study of regulatory T cells in long-lasting Graves disease. The study, taken as a whole, reports: The researchers studied only peripheral blood, not thyroid tissue. Persistent disease preferred TRBV28, TRBJ1-2 and TRBJ2-5; new disease, TRBV20-1 and TRBJ2-1.

Arm-PCR of CDR3 regions and iRepertoire HTBI primers were used to build TCR beta libraries. MiXCR was run by TCRdb on the multiplex PCR reads, yielding one entry per CDR3 protein. The table records over 250,000 distinct CDR3 sequences, around 21% of them present only once. This clonotype showed up many times. Its antigen is currently unknown. Time point given: persistent/refractory GD, antithyroid drugs over 5 years with positive TRAb. RNA extracted from PBMCs served as the sequencing template. CDR3 length: 15 amino acids. V lost 0 bases and J lost 7; bases outside the gene matches: 11. CDR1 is DFQATT, CDR2 SNEGSKA, per germline (reference sequence).

Sequences were derived from peripheral blood mononuclear cells (PBMCs), sampled when the disease was refractory, from a patient treated with antithyroid drugs. This sequence was found in a female donor with Graves disease. The chain links TRBV20-1 to TRBJ1-2; 7 nucleotides match TRBD1. The CDR3 loop reads CSARDTQQGLGGYTF. The CDR3 region has the DNA TGCAGTGCTAGAGACACCCAACAGGGGTTGGGTGGCTACACCTTC.